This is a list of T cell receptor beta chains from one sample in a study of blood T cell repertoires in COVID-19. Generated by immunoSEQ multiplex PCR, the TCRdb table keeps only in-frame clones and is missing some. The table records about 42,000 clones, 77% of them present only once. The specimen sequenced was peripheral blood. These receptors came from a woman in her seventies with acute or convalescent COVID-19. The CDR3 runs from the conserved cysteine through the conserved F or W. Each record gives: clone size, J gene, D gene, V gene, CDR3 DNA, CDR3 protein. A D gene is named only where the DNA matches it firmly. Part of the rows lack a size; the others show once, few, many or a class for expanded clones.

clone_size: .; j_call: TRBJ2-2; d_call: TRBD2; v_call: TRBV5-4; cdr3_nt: TGTGCCAGCAGCCCTACTAGCGATCTCGGGGAGCTGTTTTTT; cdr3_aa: CASSPTSDLGELFF
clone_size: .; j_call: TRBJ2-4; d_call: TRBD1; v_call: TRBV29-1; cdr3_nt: TGCAGCGTTGGGACAGGGGGCATGCTGGTGAACATTCAGTACTTC; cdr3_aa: CSVGTGGMLVNIQYF
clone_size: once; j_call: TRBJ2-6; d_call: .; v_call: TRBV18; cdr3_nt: TGTGCCAGCTCACCACGTATCTCTGGGGCCAACGTCCTGACTTTC; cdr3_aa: CASSPRISGANVLTF
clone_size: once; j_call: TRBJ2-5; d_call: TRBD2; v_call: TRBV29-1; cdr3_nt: TGCAGCGTTGAAGAGGCCCTAGCGGCGCTGGGGACCCAGTACTTC; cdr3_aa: CSVEEALAALGTQYF
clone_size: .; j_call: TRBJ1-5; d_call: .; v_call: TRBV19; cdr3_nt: TGTGCCAGTAGCCCGCAGGGGCATCTTTTAGCCCAGCATTTT; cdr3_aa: CASSPQGHLLAQHF
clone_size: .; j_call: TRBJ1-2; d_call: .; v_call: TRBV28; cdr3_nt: TGTGCCAGCAGTCCCGGGGGAGGGGGTTTAGGTTATACTAACTATGGCTACACCTTC; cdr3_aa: CASSPGGGGLGYTNYGYTF
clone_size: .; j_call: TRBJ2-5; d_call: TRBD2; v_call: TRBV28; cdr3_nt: TGTGCCAGCAGGAGACTAGCAGCAGAGACCCAGTACTTC; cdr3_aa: CASRRLAAETQYF
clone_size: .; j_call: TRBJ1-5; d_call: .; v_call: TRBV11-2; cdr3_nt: TGTGCCAGCAGCTTAAGGGGGGACTATAGCAATCAGCCCCAGCATTTT; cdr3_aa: CASSLRGDYSNQPQHF
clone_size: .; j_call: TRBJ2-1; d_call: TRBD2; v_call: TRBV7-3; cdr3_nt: TGTGCCAGCAGCCCCACGGGGGGGATCGGTGAGCAGTTCTTC; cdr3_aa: CASSPTGGIGEQFF
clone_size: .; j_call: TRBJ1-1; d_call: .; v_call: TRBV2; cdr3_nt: TGTGCCAGCAGTGAAGGAGGCCTCGGATCGGACACTGAAGCTTTCTTT; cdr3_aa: CASSEGGLGSDTEAFF
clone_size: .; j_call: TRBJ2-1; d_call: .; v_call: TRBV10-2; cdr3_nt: TGCGCCAGCAGTGAAGGCAGGCACAATGAGCAGTTCTTC; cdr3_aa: CASSEGRHNEQFF
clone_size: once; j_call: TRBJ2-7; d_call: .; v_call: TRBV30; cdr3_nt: TGTGCCCGCGAAAATCGGCTTATCGGAGGCGAGCAGTACTTC; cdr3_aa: CARENRLIGGEQYF
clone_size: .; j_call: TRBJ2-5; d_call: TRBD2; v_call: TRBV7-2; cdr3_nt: TGTGCCAGCAGCTTAAATAGCGGGCGAGAGACCCAGTACTTC; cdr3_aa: CASSLNSGRETQYF
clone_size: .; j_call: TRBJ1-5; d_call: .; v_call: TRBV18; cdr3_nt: TGTGCCAGCTCACCGATAGGACAGCACAATCAGCCCCAGCATTTT; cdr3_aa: CASSPIGQHNQPQHF
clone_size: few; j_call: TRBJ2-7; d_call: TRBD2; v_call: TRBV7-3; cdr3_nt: TGTGCCAGCAGCCCTCCGGGGGGGGCCGAGCAGTACTTC; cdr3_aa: CASSPPGGAEQYF
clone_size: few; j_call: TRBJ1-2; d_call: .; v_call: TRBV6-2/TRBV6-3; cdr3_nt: TGTGCCAGCAGTTACTCGAGCCAGGGCAGCGGCTACACCTTC; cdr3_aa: CASSYSSQGSGYTF
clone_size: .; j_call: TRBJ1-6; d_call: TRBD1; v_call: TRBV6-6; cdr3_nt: TGTGCCAGCAGTTCCCCCGGGACAGGGGGTAATTCACCCCTCCACTTT; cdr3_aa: CASSSPGTGGNSPLHF
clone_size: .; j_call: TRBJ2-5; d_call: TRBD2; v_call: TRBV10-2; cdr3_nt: TGCGCCAGCAGTGCCCCGACTAGCCGAGAGACCCAGTACTTC; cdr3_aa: CASSAPTSRETQYF
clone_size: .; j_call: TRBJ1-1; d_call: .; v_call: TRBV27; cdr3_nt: TGTGCCAGCAGTTTAAAGGGGGTAAGGACTGAAGCTTTCTTT; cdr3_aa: CASSLKGVRTEAFF
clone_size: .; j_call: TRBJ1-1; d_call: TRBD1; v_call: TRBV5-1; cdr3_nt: TGCGCCAGCAGCCAAGACAGGGGCCGCTTGAACACTGAAGCTTTCTTT; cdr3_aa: CASSQDRGRLNTEAFF
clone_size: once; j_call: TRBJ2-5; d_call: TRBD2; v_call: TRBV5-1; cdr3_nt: TGCGCCAGCAGCTTGGGAGGTCGTGGCGGGAGGAGACAAGAGACCCAGTACTTC; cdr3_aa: CASSLGGRGGRRQETQYF
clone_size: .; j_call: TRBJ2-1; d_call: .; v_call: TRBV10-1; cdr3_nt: TGCGCCAGCAGTGAGTCGAATAGCGGAACCTACAATGAGCAGTTCTTC; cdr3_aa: CASSESNSGTYNEQFF
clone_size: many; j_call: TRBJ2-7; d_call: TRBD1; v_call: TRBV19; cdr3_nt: TGTGCCAGTAGTATAGAAGCCAGGGGGCGGATCGAGCAGTACTTC; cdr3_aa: CASSIEARGRIEQYF
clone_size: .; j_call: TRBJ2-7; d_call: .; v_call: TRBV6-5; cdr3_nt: TGTGCCAGCAGGGCAGGCTTGGGTTACGAGCAGTACTTC; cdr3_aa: CASRAGLGYEQYF
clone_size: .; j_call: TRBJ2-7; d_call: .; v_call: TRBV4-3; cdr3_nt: TGCGCCAGCAGCCACGAACTGAAAGGACTTCTCTCCTACGAGCAGTACTTC; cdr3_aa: CASSHELKGLLSYEQYF
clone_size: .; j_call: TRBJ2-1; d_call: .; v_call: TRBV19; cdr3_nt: TGTGCCAGTAGTATAGGCAGGGCGAATAACAATGAGCAGTTCTTC; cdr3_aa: CASSIGRANNNEQFF
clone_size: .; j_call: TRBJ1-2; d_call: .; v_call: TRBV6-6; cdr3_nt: TGTGCCAGCAGTTACCCCGCCGGACTGACGGACTATGGCTACACCTTC; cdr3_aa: CASSYPAGLTDYGYTF
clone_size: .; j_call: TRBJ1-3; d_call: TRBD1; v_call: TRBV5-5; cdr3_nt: TGTGCCAGCAGCGCGGGACAGAGCTCTGGAAACACCATATATTTT; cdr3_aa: CASSAGQSSGNTIYF
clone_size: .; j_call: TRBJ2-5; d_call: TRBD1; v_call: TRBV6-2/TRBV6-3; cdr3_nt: TGTGCCAGCAGTTACCGACAGGGGCAAGAGACCCAGTACTTC; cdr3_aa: CASSYRQGQETQYF
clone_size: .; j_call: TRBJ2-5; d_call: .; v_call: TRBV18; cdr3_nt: TGTGCCAGCTCACCTCTGCCCGGAGGGGAGACCCAGTACTTC; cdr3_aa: CASSPLPGGETQYF
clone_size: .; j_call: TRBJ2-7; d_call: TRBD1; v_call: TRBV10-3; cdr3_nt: TGTGCCATCAGGGCGCGGGACAGGGCCCACGAGCAGTACTTC; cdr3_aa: CAIRARDRAHEQYF
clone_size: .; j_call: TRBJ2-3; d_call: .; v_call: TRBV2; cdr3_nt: TGTGCCAGCAGCCCAGACACAGATACGCAGTATTTT; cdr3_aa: CASSPDTDTQYF
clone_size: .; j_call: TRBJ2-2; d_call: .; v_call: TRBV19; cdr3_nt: TGTGCCAGTAGTCGGGACTTACGGACCGGGGAGCTGTTTTTT; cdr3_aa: CASSRDLRTGELFF
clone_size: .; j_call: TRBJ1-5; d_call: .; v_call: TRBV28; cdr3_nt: TGTGCCAGCAGGACGAACCTAGGTGGTAGCAATCAGCCCCAGCATTTT; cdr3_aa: CASRTNLGGSNQPQHF
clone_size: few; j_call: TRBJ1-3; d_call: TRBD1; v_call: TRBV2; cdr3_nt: TGTGCCAGCACCCTGGACAGGGGGAAGCGAAACACCATATATTTT; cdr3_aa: CASTLDRGKRNTIYF
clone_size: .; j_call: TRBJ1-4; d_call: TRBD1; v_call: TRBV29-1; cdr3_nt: TGCAGCGCTATATCCCGGACAGGGGGCTATGAAAAACTGTTTTTT; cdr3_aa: CSAISRTGGYEKLFF
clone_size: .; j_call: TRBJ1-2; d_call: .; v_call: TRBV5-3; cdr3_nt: TGTGCCAGAACCCCAGAGGCGGCCGTCCCCTATGGCTACACCTTC; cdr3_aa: CARTPEAAVPYGYTF
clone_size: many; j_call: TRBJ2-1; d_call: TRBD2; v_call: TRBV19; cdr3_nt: TGTGCCAGTCGACTAGCGGGAGAGAGTGAGCAGTTCTTC; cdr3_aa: CASRLAGESEQFF
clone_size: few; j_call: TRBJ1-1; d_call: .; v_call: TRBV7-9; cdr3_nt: TGTGCCAGCAGCCGGGGGAGGACTGAAGCTTTCTTT; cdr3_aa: CASSRGRTEAFF
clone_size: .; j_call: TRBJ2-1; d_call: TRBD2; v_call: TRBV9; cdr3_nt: TGTGCCAGCAGCGTAGAACCGGGACTAGCTTTTAATGAGCAGTTCTTC; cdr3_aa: CASSVEPGLAFNEQFF
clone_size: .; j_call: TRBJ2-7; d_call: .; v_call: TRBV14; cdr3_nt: TGTGCCAGCAGCCGGTGGGACAAGAACTACGAGCAGTACTTC; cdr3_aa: CASSRWDKNYEQYF
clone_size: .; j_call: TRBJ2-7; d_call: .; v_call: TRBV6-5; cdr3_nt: TGTGCCAGCAGTTACTCGGCAGGGCAAAGTAGTTACGAGCAGTACTTC; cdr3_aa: CASSYSAGQSSYEQYF
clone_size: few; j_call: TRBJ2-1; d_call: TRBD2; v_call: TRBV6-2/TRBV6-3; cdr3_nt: TGTGCCAGCAGTGGAGCGGGGGGATCCTACAATGAGCAGTTCTTC; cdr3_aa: CASSGAGGSYNEQFF
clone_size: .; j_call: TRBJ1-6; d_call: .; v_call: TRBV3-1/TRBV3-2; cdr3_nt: TGTGCCAGCAGCCAAGATCGCAGTCTGGATTCACCCCTCCACTTT; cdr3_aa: CASSQDRSLDSPLHF
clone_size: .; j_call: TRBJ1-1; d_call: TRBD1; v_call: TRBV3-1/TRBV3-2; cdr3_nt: TGTGCCAGCAGCCAAGATTCCCGGGACAGGGGTATTGGGAACACTGAAGCTTTCTTT; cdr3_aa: CASSQDSRDRGIGNTEAFF
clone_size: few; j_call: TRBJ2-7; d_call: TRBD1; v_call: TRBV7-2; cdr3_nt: TGTGCCAGCAGCCCCACCACAAGCAGGGGGTTAAGGAACGAGCAGTACTTC; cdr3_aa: CASSPTTSRGLRNEQYF
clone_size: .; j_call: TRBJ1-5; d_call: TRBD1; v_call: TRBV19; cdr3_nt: TGTGCCAGTAGTATAGAAACAGGGGCTGTGGGTCAGCCCCAGCATTTT; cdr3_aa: CASSIETGAVGQPQHF
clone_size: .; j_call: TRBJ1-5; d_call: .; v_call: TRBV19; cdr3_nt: TGTGCCAGTAGTATGGGGGGAAGACAGCCCCAGCATTTT; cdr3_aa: CASSMGGRQPQHF
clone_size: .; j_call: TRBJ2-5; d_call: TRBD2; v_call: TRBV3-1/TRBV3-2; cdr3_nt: TGTGCCAGCAGCCGCGGACTAGCGGGGGGGCCCGGGGAGACCCAGTACTTC; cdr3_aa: CASSRGLAGGPGETQYF
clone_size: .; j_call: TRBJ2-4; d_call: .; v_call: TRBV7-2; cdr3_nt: TGTGCCAGCAGCTTAAGTAGCGGTAAAAACATTCAGTACTTC; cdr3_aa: CASSLSSGKNIQYF
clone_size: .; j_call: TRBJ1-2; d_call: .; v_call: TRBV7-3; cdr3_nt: TGTGCCAGCAGCTCCACGGGACACAGCTATGGCTACACCTTC; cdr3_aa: CASSSTGHSYGYTF
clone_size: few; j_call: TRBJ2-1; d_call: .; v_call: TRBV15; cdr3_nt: TGTGCCACCAGCAGATCAGAGGGCTACAATGAGCAGTTCTTC; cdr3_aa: CATSRSEGYNEQFF
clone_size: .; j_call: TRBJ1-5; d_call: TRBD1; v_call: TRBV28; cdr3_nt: TGTGCCAGCAGACTTCCGGACAGGTACAATCAGCCCCAGCATTTT; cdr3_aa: CASRLPDRYNQPQHF
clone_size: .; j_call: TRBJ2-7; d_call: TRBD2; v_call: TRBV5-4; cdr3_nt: TGTGCCAGCAGCTTGGCGGGGACTAGTCGATCCTACGAGCAGTACTTC; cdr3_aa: CASSLAGTSRSYEQYF
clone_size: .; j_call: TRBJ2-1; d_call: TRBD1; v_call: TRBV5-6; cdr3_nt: TGTGCCAGCAGCTTACGGACAGGGAGCTCCTACAATGAGCAGTTCTTC; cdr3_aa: CASSLRTGSSYNEQFF
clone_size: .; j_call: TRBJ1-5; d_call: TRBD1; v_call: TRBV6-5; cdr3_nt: TGTGCCAGCAGTTACGGGGACAGGCAGCCCCAGCATTTT; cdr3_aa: CASSYGDRQPQHF
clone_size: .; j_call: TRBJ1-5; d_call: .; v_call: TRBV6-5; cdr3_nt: TGTGCCAGCAGTTACTCGAGGGGGAATCAGCCCCAGCATTTT; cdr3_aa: CASSYSRGNQPQHF